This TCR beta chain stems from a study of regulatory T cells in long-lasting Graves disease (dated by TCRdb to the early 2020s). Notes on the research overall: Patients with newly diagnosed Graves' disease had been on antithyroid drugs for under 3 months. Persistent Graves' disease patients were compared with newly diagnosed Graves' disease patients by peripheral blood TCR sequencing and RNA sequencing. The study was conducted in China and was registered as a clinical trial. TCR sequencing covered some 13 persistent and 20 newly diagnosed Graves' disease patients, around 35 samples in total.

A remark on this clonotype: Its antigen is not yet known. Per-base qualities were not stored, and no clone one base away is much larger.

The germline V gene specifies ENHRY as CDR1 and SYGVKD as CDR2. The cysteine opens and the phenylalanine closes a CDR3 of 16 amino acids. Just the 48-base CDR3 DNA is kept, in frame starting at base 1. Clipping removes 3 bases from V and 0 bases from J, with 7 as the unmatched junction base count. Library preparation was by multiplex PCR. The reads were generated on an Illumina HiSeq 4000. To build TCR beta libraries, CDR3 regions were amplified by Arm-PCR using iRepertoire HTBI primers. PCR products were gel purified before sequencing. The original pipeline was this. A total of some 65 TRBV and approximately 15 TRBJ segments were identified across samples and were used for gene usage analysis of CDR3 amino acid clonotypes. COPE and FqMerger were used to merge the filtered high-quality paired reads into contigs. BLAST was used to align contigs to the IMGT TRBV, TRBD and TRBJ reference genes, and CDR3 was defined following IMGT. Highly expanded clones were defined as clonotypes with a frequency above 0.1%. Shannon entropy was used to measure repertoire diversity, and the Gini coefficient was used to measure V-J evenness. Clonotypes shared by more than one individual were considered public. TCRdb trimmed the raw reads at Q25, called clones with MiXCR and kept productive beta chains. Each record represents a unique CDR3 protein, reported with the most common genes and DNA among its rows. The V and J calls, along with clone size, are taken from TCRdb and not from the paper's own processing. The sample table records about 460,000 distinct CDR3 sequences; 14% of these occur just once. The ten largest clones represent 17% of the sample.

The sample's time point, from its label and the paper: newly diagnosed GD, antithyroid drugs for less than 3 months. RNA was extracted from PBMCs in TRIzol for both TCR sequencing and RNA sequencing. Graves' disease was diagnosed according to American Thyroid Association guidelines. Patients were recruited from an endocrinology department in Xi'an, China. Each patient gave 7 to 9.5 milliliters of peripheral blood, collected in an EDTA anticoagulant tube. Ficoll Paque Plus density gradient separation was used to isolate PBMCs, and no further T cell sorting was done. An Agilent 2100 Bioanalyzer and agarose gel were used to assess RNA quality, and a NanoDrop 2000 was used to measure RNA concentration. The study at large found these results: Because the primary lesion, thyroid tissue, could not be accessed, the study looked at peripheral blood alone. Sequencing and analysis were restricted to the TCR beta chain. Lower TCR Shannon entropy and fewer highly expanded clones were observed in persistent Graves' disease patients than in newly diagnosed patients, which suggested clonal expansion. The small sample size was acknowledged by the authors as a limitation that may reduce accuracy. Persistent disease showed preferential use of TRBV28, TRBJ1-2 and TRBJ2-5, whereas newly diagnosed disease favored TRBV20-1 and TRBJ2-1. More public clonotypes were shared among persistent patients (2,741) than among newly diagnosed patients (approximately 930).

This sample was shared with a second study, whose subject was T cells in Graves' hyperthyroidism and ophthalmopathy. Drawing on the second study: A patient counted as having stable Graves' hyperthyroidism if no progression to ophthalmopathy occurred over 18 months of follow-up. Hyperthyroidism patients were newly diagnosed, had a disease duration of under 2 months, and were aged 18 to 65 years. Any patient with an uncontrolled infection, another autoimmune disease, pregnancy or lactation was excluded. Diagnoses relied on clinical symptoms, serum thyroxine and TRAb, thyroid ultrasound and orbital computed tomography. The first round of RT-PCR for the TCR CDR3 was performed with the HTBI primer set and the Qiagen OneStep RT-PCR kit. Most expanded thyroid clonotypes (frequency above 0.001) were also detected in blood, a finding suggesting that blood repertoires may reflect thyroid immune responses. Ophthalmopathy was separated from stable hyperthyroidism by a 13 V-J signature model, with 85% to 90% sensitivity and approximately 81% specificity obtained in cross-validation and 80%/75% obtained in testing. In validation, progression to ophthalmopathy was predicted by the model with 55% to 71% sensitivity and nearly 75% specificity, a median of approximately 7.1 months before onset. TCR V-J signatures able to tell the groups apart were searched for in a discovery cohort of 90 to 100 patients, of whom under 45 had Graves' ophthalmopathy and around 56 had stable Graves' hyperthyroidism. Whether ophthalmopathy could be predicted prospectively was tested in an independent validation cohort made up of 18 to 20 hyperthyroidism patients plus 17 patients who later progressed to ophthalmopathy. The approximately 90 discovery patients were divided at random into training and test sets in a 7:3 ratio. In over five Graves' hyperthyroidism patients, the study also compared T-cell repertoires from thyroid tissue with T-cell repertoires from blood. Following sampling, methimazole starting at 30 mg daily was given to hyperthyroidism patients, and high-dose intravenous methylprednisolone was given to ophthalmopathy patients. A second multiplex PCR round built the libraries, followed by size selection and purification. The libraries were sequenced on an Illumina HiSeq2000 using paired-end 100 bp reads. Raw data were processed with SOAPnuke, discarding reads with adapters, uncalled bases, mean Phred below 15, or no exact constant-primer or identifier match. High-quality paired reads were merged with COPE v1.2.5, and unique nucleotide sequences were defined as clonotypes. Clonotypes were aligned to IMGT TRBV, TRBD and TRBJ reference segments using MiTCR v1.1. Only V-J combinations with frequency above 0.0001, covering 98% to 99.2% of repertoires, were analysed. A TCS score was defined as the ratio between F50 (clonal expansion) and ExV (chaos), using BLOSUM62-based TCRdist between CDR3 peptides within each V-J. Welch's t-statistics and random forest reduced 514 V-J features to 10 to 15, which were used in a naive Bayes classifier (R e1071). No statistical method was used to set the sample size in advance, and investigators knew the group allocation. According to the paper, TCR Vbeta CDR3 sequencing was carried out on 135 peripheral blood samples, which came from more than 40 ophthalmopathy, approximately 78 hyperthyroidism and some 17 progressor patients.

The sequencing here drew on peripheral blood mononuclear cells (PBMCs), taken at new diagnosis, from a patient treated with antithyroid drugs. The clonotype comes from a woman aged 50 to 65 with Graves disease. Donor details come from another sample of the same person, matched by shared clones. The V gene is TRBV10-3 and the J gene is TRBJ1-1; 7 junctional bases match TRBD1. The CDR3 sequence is CAISDPKDRMNTEAFF. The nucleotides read TGTGCCATCAGTGATCCGAAGGACAGGATGAACACTGAAGCTTTCTTT.